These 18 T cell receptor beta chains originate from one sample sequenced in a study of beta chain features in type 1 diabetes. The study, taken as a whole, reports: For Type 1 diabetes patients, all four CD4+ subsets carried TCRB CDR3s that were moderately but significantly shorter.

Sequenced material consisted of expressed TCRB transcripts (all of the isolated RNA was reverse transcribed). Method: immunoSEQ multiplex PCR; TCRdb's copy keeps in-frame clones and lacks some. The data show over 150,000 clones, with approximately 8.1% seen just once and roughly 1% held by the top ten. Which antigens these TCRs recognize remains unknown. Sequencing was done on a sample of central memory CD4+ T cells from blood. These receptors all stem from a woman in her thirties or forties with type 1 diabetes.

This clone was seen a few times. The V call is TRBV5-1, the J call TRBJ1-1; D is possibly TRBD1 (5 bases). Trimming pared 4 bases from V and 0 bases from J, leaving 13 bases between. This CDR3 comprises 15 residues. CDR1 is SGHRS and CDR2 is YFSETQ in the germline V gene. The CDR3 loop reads CASSTGEGLNTEAFF. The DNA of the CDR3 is TGCGCCAGCAGCACCGGGGAGGGGTTGAACACTGAAGCTTTCTTT.

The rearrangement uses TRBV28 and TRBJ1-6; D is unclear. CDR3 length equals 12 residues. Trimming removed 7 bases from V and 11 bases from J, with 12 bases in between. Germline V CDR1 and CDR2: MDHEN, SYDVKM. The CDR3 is CASTEGFPPLHF. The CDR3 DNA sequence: TGTGCCAGCACCGAGGGTTTTCCACCCCTCCACTTT. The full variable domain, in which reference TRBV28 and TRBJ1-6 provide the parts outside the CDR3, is DVKVTQSSRYLVKRTGEKVFLECVQDMDHENMFWYRQDPGLGLRLIYFSYDVKMKEKGDIPEGYSVSREKKERFSLILESASTNQTSMYLCASTEGFPPLHFGNGTRLTVT.

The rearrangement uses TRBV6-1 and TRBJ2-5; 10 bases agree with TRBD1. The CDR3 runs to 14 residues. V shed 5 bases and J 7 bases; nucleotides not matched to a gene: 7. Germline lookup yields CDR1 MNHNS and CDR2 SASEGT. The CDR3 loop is CASSWDRGIWTQYF. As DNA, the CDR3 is TGTGCCAGCAGTTGGGACAGGGGTATTTGGACCCAGTACTTC.

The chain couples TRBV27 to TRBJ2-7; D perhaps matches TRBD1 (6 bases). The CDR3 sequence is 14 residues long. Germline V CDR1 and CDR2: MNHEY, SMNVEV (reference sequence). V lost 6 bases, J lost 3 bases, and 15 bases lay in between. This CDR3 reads CASSNRDGYYEQYF. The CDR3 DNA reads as TGTGCCAGCAGCAACAGGGATGGGTACTACGAGCAGTACTTC.

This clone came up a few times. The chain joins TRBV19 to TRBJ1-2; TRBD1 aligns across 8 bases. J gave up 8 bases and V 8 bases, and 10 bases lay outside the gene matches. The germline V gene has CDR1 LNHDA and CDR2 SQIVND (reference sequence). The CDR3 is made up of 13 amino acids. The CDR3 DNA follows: TGTGCCAGTGGGTCGGACAGGGACAACGGCTACACCTTC. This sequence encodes CASGSDRDNGYTF.

This CDR3 is CASRNRDRNEKLFF. In DNA form, the CDR3 reads TGTGCCAGCAGAAACCGGGACAGGAATGAAAAACTGTTTTTT. The chain is built from TRBV2 and TRBJ1-4; 8 nucleotides line up with TRBD1. The J segment lost 5 bases and the V segment lost 6 bases, leaving 5 bases of the junction unmatched. This CDR3 has 14 amino acids. Germline loops: CDR1 SNHLY, CDR2 FYNNEI.

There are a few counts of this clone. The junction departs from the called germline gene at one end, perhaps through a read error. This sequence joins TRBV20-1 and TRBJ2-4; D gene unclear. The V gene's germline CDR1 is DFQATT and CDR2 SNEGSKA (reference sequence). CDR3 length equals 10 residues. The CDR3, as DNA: TGTGCGGTAGCCAAAAACATTCAGTACTTC. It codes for CAVAKNIQYF.

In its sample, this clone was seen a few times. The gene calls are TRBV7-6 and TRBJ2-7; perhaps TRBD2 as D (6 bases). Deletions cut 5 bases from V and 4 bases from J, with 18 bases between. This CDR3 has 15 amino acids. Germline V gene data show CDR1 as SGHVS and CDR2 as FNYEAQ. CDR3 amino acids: CASSPQEGGRYEQYF. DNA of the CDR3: TGTGCCAGCAGCCCTCAGGAAGGAGGGAGGTACGAGCAGTACTTC.

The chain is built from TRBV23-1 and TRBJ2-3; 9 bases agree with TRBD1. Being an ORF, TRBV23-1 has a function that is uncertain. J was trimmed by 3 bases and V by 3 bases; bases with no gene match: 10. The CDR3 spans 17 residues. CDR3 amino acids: CASSHPPPGQGTDTQYF. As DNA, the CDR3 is TGCGCCAGCAGTCACCCACCCCCGGGACAGGGAACAGATACGCAGTATTTT.

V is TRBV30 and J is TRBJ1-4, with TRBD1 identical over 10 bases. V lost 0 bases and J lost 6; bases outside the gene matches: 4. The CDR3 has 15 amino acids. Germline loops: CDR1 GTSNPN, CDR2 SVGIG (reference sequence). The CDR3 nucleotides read TGTGCCTGGAGTGTACTAGGGACAGGGGATGAAAAACTGTTTTTT. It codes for CAWSVLGTGDEKLFF. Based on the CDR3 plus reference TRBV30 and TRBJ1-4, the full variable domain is SQTIHQWPATLVQPVGSPLSLECTVEGTSNPNLYWYRQAAGRGLQLLFYSVGIGQISSEVPQNLSASRPQDRQFILSSKKLLLSDSGFYLCAWSVLGTGDEKLFFGSGTQLSVL.

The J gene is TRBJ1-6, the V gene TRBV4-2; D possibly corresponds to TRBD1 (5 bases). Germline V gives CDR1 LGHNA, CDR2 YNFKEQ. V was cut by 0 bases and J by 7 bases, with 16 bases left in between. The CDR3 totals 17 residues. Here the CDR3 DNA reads TGTGCCAGCAGCCAAGATCCCCAAGGGACTAAAAATTCACCCCTCCACTTT. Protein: CASSQDPQGTKNSPLHF.

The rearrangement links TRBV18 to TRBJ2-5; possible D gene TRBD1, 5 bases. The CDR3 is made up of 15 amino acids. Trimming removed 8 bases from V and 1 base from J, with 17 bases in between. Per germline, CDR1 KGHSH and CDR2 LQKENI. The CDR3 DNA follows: TGTGCCAGCCTTTTAGATACCACAGGCCAAGAGACCCAGTACTTC. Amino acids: CASLLDTTGQETQYF.

The CDR3 nucleotides are TGTGCCAGCAGTGAAGAGCGCCGATACGAGCAGTACTTC. Protein: CASSEERRYEQYF. The chain couples TRBV6-1 to TRBJ2-7, with D unresolved. The germline gives CDR1 MNHNS, CDR2 SASEGT. The V end lost 1 base, the J end lost 4 bases, and 8 bases lay between the germline ends. The CDR3 contains 13 residues.

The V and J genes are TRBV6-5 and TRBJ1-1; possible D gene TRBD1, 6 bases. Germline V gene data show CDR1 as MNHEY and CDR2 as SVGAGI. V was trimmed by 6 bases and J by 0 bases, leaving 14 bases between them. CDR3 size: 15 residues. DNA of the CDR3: TGTGCCAGCAGCCGTACAGGGAACTTGAACACTGAAGCTTTCTTT. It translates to CASSRTGNLNTEAFF.

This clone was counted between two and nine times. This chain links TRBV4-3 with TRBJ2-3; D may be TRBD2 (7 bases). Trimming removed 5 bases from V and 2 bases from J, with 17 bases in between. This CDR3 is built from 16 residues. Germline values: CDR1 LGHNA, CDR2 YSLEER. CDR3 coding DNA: TGCGCCAGCAGCTCACTCGGGGCGGGGGCCACAGATACGCAGTATTTT. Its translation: CASSSLGAGATDTQYF.

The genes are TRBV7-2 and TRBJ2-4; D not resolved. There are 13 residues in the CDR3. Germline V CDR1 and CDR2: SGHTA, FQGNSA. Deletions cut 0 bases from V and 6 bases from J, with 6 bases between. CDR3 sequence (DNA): TGTGCCAGCAGCTTAGCGCAGTTAAACATTCAGTACTTC. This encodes CASSLAQLNIQYF. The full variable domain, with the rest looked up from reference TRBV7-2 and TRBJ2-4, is GAGVSQSPSNKVTEKGKDVELRCDPISGHTALYWYRQSLGQGLEFLIYFQGNSAPDKSGLPSDRFSAERTGGSVSTLTIQRTQQEDSAVYLCASSLAQLNIQYFGAGTRLSVL.

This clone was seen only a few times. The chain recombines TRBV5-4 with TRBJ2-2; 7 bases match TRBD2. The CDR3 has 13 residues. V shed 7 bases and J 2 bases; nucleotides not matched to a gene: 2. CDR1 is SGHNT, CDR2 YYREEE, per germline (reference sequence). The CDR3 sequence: CASGDYNTGELFF. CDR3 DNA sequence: TGTGCCAGCGGGGACTATAACACCGGGGAGCTGTTTTTT.

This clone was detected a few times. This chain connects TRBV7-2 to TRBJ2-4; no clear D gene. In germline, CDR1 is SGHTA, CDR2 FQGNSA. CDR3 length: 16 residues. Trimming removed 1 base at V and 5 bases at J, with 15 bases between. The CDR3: CASSLGSRASQNIQYF. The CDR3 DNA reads TGTGCCAGCAGCTTAGGTTCTCGAGCCTCTCAAAACATTCAGTACTTC.